This T cell receptor beta chain is from a study of T cell responses to AZD1222 COVID-19 vaccine. Germline-derived CDR1 and CDR2 are LGHDT and YNNKEL (reference sequence). The CDR3 sequence is 14 residues long. The assay was immunoSEQ multiplex PCR, and TCRdb's table has in-frame clones only and misses some. This sample has 120,000 or so clones, with 80% to 90% found just once. For this clone: One end of the junction fails to match germline, which may point to a read error.

This chain joins TRBV3-1 (or the pseudogene TRBV3-2) and TRBJ1-3, with D unclear. The material sequenced was peripheral blood, taken on day 0 of AZD1222 vaccination. The sequence was obtained from an adult in good health. The CDR3 sequence: CASSQGSGKRPVSF. CDR3 DNA: TGTGCCAGCAGCCAAGGTTCGGGGAAAAGGCCTGTCTCTTTT.